This T cell receptor beta chain stems from a study of T cell responses to AZD1222 COVID-19 vaccine. Data came from immunoSEQ multiplex PCR; TCRdb stores just in-frame clones and leaves some out. The profile shows some 200,000 clones, 88% of them singletons. Findings and caveats of the study: At baseline, seropositivity was found in only six or seven AZD1222 recipients. Spike regions recognized by vaccine-associated CD4 TCRs spanned the protein, led by 160-218 and 743-854.

The V end was cut by 0 bases, the J end by 0 bases, with 10 bases between. Per germline, CDR1 SGHRS and CDR2 YFSETQ. This CDR3 comprises 16 residues. Remarks on this clone: The antigen remains unidentified.

The source is an adult who received the AZD1222 COVID-19 vaccine. Sequencing was performed on peripheral blood, taken 28 days after the second AZD1222 dose. This rearrangement joins TRBV5-1 to TRBJ2-1; the D is unclear. The CDR3 DNA reads TGCGCCAGCAGCTTGGGAGCTCATAGCTCCTACAATGAGCAGTTCTTC. Translated: CASSLGAHSSYNEQFF.